This TCR beta chain derives from a study of cytomegalovirus exposure and HLA in healthy donors (dated by TCRdb to about 2017). Study-wide context: An earlier analysis of fewer than 750 of the donors reported approximately 280 Gb of sequence data and some 110 million unique TCR beta sequences obtained from around 180 million T cells. About 280 gigabases of sequencing data and around 80 million unique TCR sequences made up an early release that covered some 640 HLA-typed donors. Of the approximately 370 genotyped donors, less than 90% were placed in the genetic ancestry cluster associated with self-reported Caucasian donors. The study aimed to test whether signatures of past pathogen exposure could be identified by cataloging public T cell receptors. Using immunosequencing, the study profiled T cell repertoires from approximately 700 subjects and related those repertoires to cytomegalovirus serostatus. Along with the roughly 670-subject first cohort, a separate validation cohort of 120 different subjects was used. To predict cytomegalovirus infection status, the study combined high-throughput TCR immunosequencing, statistical association of individual TCRs with disease status, and machine learning. A later analysis re-examined previously published TCR beta repertoires from 500 to 700 donors and added high-resolution HLA genotyping to investigate patterns of TCR occurrence. Rather than using new phenotypic data, the later analysis identified candidate immune exposures from TCR beta sequences and from how often those sequences occurred across donors. An earlier analysis of some 600 of the donors applied high-throughput TCR beta sequencing to assess whether each TCR beta V gene segment acted as functional or pseudogenic. Donor age, sex, ethnicity and CMV serostatus were compiled alongside the repertoire data. A later genetic analysis took genome-wide SNP genotypes for about three fifths of the 666 donors and used that subset as a discovery cohort. Every repertoire in the discovery cohort had been generated on one and the same sequencing platform. Both class I and class II loci were covered by HLA typing, at four-digit resolution. The number of typed donors differed by locus: roughly 629-640 for A, B, C, DRB1 and DQB1; 500 to 550 for DQA1; approximately 600 for DPA1; and about 470 for DPB1. About five DR-DQ haplotypes were treated as single units for association and clustering because of strong linkage in the cohort. On average, 235,054 unique TCR beta nucleotide sequences were sequenced per donor among 300 to 500 genotyped donors of the cohort, with roughly 18% of those sequences being non-productive. Study-level results and caveats: Because counts were too low, around 18 rarely observed V segments, including chromosome 9 orphons, were left out of the earlier analysis of 587 of the donors. At a false discovery rate of 0.05, a later analysis linked 15,000 to 20,000 TCR beta sequences to specific HLA alleles. While some public TCRs were present in many individuals, most TCR sequences turned up only very rarely across donors. In vitro tests confirmed that a few of the cytomegalovirus-associated TCR beta chains recognize cytomegalovirus antigens. In a later analysis, several top co-occurrence clusters were reported to appear linked to parvovirus B19, influenza, CMV and Epstein-Barr virus. A further reported finding was that TCR beta sequences accurately predicted the HLA-A and HLA-B alleles for most subjects in the first cohort. In this cohort, only TCR beta chains were sequenced, and detectable features were limited by the absence of alpha or paired-chain data. Roughly uniform sequencing depth across donors was assumed in presence/absence analyses, although this assumption may not hold. The sequencing pipeline was judged likely to have produced a cluster of highly shared sequence variants as a technical artifact. In a later genetic analysis, a missense DCLRE1C variant was associated with V-gene and J-gene trimming of TCR beta chains, and the association was replicated in an independent cohort. In a later analysis, HLA-associated TCR beta chains showed more clonal expansion and lower generation probabilities than non-associated chains that were equally common. Some IMGT-functional V segments, including TRBV6-2 and TRBV6-3, could not be told apart with the 87-base-pair reads, so those segments were excluded. According to a later analysis, most CMV-associated TCR beta chains appeared to be HLA-restricted, and the HLA associations seemed to be driven largely by CMV exposure. Correlated functional status among segregating V segments might be attributable to linkage disequilibrium, but an unknown experimental factor could not be ruled out. In both the original and validation cohorts, the classifier was reported to diagnose cytomegalovirus status with high specificity and sensitivity. The authors suggested that the approach could potentially be generalized to other disease states and immunological phenotypes. Because HLA typing was missing for some donors at each locus, association tests included only the typed subset. The study listed 164 TCR beta chains as associated with cytomegalovirus. Broadly in line with IMGT annotations, most TCR beta V segments showed up in productive rearrangements about 87% or about 30% of the time in an earlier analysis of 450 to 750 of the donors. A later analysis found that TCR association rates varied across HLA loci, with DRB1 alleles showing the most associated TCRs and HLA-C alleles the fewest. According to a later genetic analysis, donors in an Asian-associated ancestry cluster had fewer N-insertions in productive TCRs than the roughly 670-donor mean. When HLA alleles, especially DR and DQ, strongly co-occurred, attributing TCR associations to individual alleles was difficult. The only immune exposure information available for the cohort was CMV serostatus.

The library was made by the immunoSEQ multiplex PCR assay. For the multiplex PCR, a mixture combining 60 forward primers for TCR Vbeta segments and 13 reverse primers for TCR Jbeta segments was used. A multiplex PCR assay on genomic DNA amplified the CDR3 region of rearranged TCR beta genes. On the Illumina HiSeq System, the amplified TCR beta libraries were sequenced as 87-base-pair reads. The study's own analysis went as follows. A later analysis counted tens of millions of unique TCR beta chains across the 670 or so repertoires, and around 9.9 million of these chains were shared by at least two donors. Raw reads were error-corrected and collapsed into unique sequences by a nearest-neighbor algorithm in which closely related sequences were merged to remove PCR and sequencing errors. V, D and J gene segments were assigned by aligning CDR3 sequences to IMGT reference sequences. For a sequence to be retained, at least a six-nucleotide match to both a V gene segment and a J gene segment was required. A rearrangement was called productive if the CDR3 had no stop codons and remained in frame with V and J, and every other rearrangement was called non-productive. Following IMGT convention, CDR3 was defined as the stretch from the second conserved V-encoded cysteine to the conserved J-encoded phenylalanine. The earlier analysis of fewer than 750 of the donors excluded sequences that lacked an unambiguous match to a single V gene segment. An earlier analysis of 587 of the donors classified V segments as functional when productive rearrangements were above 56.7% and as segregating when the standard deviation between donors was above 5%. A statistical classification framework was developed to diagnose cytomegalovirus status using the catalog of TCR beta chain sequences. In a later analysis, V and J genes were assigned by comparing TCR nucleotide sequences against IMGT/GENE-DB human TR gene sequences. The TCRdist pipeline was used in a later analysis to assign CDR3 sequences and most-parsimonious VDJ recombination scenarios. A later analysis defined each TCR beta chain by its CDR3 amino acid sequence plus V-gene family, and excluded reads lacking a unique V-gene family. In a later analysis, around 600 highly shared, low-generation-probability nucleotide sequences were removed to address suspected cross-contamination and a sequencing artifact. In a later analysis, a clonal expansion index for each public chain was calculated from normalized within-repertoire ranks of inferred template counts. Generation probabilities in a later analysis came from a VDJ recombination model fitted to out-of-frame rearrangements, and those results were checked against IGoR. Hypergeometric tests were used in a later analysis to score TCR-TCR, TCR-HLA and TCR-CMV co-occurrence, with a repertoire-size bias correction applied to the TCR pairs. A later analysis estimated false discovery rates by permuting HLA or CMV assignments 20 times. A later analysis grouped co-occurring TCRs with DBSCAN, adding TCRdist sequence similarity when clustering within HLA-allele-positive subsets. Repertoires with fewer than 30,000 or more than 120,000 public chains, plus five repertoires with anomalous nucleotide sharing, were excluded from co-occurrence clustering. Imported from immuneACCESS, the table was reduced by TCRdb to in-frame sequences with V and J called. These copies leave out some clones; in studies compared against another copy, an unresolved V gene accounts for under half, and the cause of the remainder is not known. The DNA gave D and trimming, while V, J and clone size come from that table. The sample yields over 100,000 clones; 75% to 85% were counted once. The ten largest clones capture just under 3% of the sample.

The cohort consisted of more than 650 healthy bone marrow donors. All cohort members were sampled while nominally healthy, although unrecorded immune exposures were likely present. The donor was CMV seropositive and was included in the group of 300 or so seropositive cohort members. Each donor provided a peripheral blood sample, and peripheral blood mononuclear cells were used for TCR beta sequencing. The Qiagen DNeasy Blood Extraction Kit was used to extract genomic DNA from the blood cell samples. Note on this clone: Its binding antigen is unknown. No quality values exist for individual bases; no much larger clone is one base distant.

Measured from the cysteine to the phenylalanine, the CDR3 is 13 residues long. Only the CDR3 DNA stays, 39 bases, in frame from base 1. The rearranged chain carries TRBV21-1 and TRBJ2-7; the table's TRBD2 call for D was not verified on the DNA. TRBV21-1 is labeled a pseudogene. Sequencing input: PBMCs. The clonotype originates from a woman aged 18 to 35 in good health and CMV-seropositive. The CDR3 region reads CASSKGDGGEQYF. At the DNA level, the sequence is TGTGCCAGCAGCAAAGGGGATGGAGGCGAGCAGTACTTC.